The rows below give T cell receptor beta chains drawn from one sample of a study of blood T cells in healthy people across ages. TCRdb used MiXCR to reprocess the 5' RACE reads, holding one entry per CDR3 protein. The top ten hold roughly 23% of the sample, which has over 1,500,000 distinct CDR3 sequences, about 39% seen once. Specimen: blood. The origin of the receptors is a human donor in good health. CDR3s include the opening cysteine and the closing phenylalanine or tryptophan. The D gene is left open where the match is weak. Rows may omit the clone size; those that give it use once, few, many or a size class.

V	length	J	size	D	DNA	CDR3
TRBV3-1	16	TRBJ1-4	few	NA	TGTGCCAGCAGCCAAGCCCCGGGGTCGATTAATGAAAAACTGTTTTTT	CASSQAPGSINEKLFF
TRBV3-1	12	TRBJ2-7	NA	NA	TGTGCCAGCAGCCACCGGACATACGAGCAGTACTTC	CASSHRTYEQYF
TRBV24-1	15	TRBJ2-5	NA	NA	TGTGCCACCAGTGATTTGTACAGGGGACTAGAGACCCGGTACTTC	CATSDLYRGLETRYF
TRBV5-1	15	TRBJ1-4	few	NA	TGCGCCAGCAGCTTGGGGGGGCCGGAGTATGAAAAACTGTTTTTT	CASSLGGPEYEKLFF
TRBV15	12	TRBJ2-3	NA	NA	TGTGCCACCAGCAATAATGGAGATACGCAGTATTTT	CATSNNGDTQYF
TRBV2	15	TRBJ2-1	few	TRBD1	TGTGCCAGCAGTGTTGAAGGGACAGGGGAGAATGAGCAGTTCTTC	CASSVEGTGENEQFF
TRBV27	14	TRBJ1-5	NA	NA	TGTGCCAGCAGTTTAAACTCGGGGAAGCAGCCCCAGCATTTT	CASSLNSGKQPQHF
TRBV20-1	13	TRBJ2-7	NA	TRBD2	TGCCGTGCTGTGGGGAGGGTAACCTACGAGCAGTACTTC	CRAVGRVTYEQYF
TRBV12-3/TRBV12-4	13	TRBJ1-2	NA	NA	TGTGCCAGCAGGTTCCAGCCCCTCGATGGCTACACCTTC	CASRFQPLDGYTF
TRBV9	17	TRBJ1-6	NA	NA	TGTGCCAGCACCGTAGGTCCTCGGGGGGGCTATAATTCACCCCTCCACTTT	CASTVGPRGGYNSPLHF
TRBV3-1	16	TRBJ2-5	NA	TRBD2	TGTGCCAGCAGCCCAAGTAGCGGGGGGCTTCAAGAGACCCAGTACTTC	CASSPSSGGLQETQYF
TRBV5-1	16	TRBJ2-6	few	NA	TGCGCCAGCAGCTTGCGGACAGCCTCTGGGGCCAACGTCCTGACTTTC	CASSLRTASGANVLTF
TRBV28	16	TRBJ2-7	NA	TRBD2	TGTGCCAGCAGCCTCTTTGCGGGGGGGGTCACCTACGAGCAGTACTTC	CASSLFAGGVTYEQYF
TRBV14	16	TRBJ2-1	NA	TRBD2	TGTGCCAGCAGCCCCCCCAGCGGGGGGCGCTACAATGAGCAGTTCTTC	CASSPPSGGRYNEQFF
TRBV12-5	13	TRBJ2-7	NA	NA	TGTGCTAGTGGCACCGGGACAAGAAACGAGCAGTACTTC	CASGTGTRNEQYF
TRBV12-3/TRBV12-4	14	TRBJ2-7	NA	NA	TGTGCCAGCAGGTTATACGCGACCTCCTACGAGCAGTACTTC	CASRLYATSYEQYF
TRBV6-1	17	TRBJ1-1	NA	TRBD1	TGTGCCAGCAGTGAATTAGGGGGCCGGGCGATTTACACTGAAGCTTTCTTT	CASSELGGRAIYTEAFF
TRBV4-3	15	TRBJ1-5	NA	NA	TGCGCCAGCAGCCAAGTCGGGGGTGGCAATCAGCCCCAGCATTTT	CASSQVGGGNQPQHF
TRBV7-9	15	TRBJ2-3	few	NA	TGTGCCAGCATCTCCATGGGGGGTATCACAGATACGCAGTATTTT	CASISMGGITDTQYF
TRBV11-2	15	TRBJ2-7	few	NA	TGTGCCAGCAGCTTAGATCTAGGCTCGTTCTACGAGCAGTACTTC	CASSLDLGSFYEQYF
TRBV20-1	12	TRBJ1-2	NA	NA	TGCAGTGCTGCCCCAGACCACTATGGCTACACCTTC	CSAAPDHYGYTF
TRBV7-2	13	TRBJ2-7	NA	NA	TGTGCCAGCAGCCCTCTCATCATCTACGAGCAGTACTTC	CASSPLIIYEQYF
TRBV6-2/TRBV6-3	15	TRBJ1-1	NA	TRBD1	TGTGCCAGCAGGCTACAGGGGATCGGTGTGACTGAAGCTTTCTTT	CASRLQGIGVTEAFF
TRBV7-8	13	TRBJ2-7	once	NA	TGTGCCAGCAGCTGGGGCAGGGGGGACGAGCAGTACTTC	CASSWGRGDEQYF
TRBV11-2	15	TRBJ1-2	few	TRBD1	TGTGCCAGCAGAAAACCCGACAGGGGAGTATTTTTGAGCACCTTC	CASRKPDRGVFLSTF
TRBV7-9	11	TRBJ1-2	few	NA	TGTGCCAGCAGTATGAGTTATGGCTACACCTTC	CASSMSYGYTF
TRBV20-1	15	TRBJ1-1	few	TRBD1	TGCAGTGCTAGAGCTAGGACAGGGTTGAACACTGAAGCTTTCTTT	CSARARTGLNTEAFF
TRBV30	13	TRBJ2-7	NA	TRBD1	TGTGCCTGGAGTTGGGGACAGTACTACGAGCAGTACTTC	CAWSWGQYYEQYF
TRBV7-9	15	TRBJ2-7	few	TRBD1	TGTGCCAGCAGACCTGACTGGGGACAGACCTACGAGCAGTACTTC	CASRPDWGQTYEQYF
TRBV12-3/TRBV12-4	15	TRBJ1-5	NA	NA	TGTGCCAGCAGACCGATGGGGAGAAACAATCAGCCCCAGCATTTT	CASRPMGRNNQPQHF
TRBV27	14	TRBJ2-5	NA	NA	TGTGCCAGCAGCTCCCAGCTAGGGATAGAGACCCAGTACTTC	CASSSQLGIETQYF
TRBV20-1	12	TRBJ2-2	few	NA	TGCAGTGCTGAAACTTATAACGGGGAGCTGTTTTTT	CSAETYNGELFF
TRBV6-6	16	TRBJ1-2	many	TRBD1	TGTGCCAGCAGTTACACCCCGGGACAGATAAACTATGGCTACACCTTC	CASSYTPGQINYGYTF
TRBV19	16	TRBJ2-6	few	NA	TGTGCCAGTAGTATTTTCGAGGGCTCTGGGGCCACCGTCCTGACTTTC	CASSIFEGSGATVLTF
TRBV20-1	16	TRBJ1-2	NA	TRBD1	TGCAGTGCTAGAGATAACAGGGGGCGGCAGAACTATGGCTACACCTTC	CSARDNRGRQNYGYTF
TRBV7-2	17	TRBJ2-3	NA	NA	TGTGCCGGCAGCCTCCGGTTAACGGGGGACAGCACAGATACGCAGTATTTT	CAGSLRLTGDSTDTQYF
TRBV6-5	15	TRBJ2-1	few	TRBD2	TGTGCCAGCAGTCCCCTAGCGGGGATTTACAATGAGCAGTTCTTC	CASSPLAGIYNEQFF
TRBV20-1	19	TRBJ1-2	NA	NA	TGCAGTGCTAGAGGATTTGGCGGGCGAATGCGCTTAGAGGTGAATGGCTACACCTTC	CSARGFGGRMRLEVNGYTF
TRBV6-2/TRBV6-3	15	TRBJ2-1	NA	TRBD1	TGTGCCAGCAGTTACTCTGGACAGGGGTGGAATGAGCAGTTCTTC	CASSYSGQGWNEQFF
TRBV29-1	13	TRBJ2-7	NA	NA	TGCAGCGTTGGTGAATCGCCCGCCAGCGAGCGGTACTTC	CSVGESPASERYF
TRBV6-2/TRBV6-3	14	TRBJ2-7	few	NA	TGTGCCAGCAGTTACTACACAGGGTCCTACGAGCAGTACTTC	CASSYYTGSYEQYF
TRBV5-1	15	TRBJ1-1	NA	TRBD1	TGCGCCAGCAGCTTGGGGGACAGGGTTGTTAATGAAGCTTTCTTT	CASSLGDRVVNEAFF
TRBV4-2	15	TRBJ1-2	many	NA	TGTGCCAGCAGCCAAGGACCCGGAACTAACTATGGCTACACCTTC	CASSQGPGTNYGYTF
TRBV29-1	14	TRBJ1-2	few	NA	TGCAGCGTTGACATTCCAGGGAAAGGCTATGGCTACACCTTC	CSVDIPGKGYGYTF
TRBV18	15	TRBJ2-7	NA	NA	TGTGCCAGCTCACCACGTGAAAAAGGGATATACGAGCAGTACTTC	CASSPREKGIYEQYF
TRBV20-1	14	TRBJ1-2	NA	TRBD1	TGCAGTGCTGACCCGCGGACAGGGATATATGGCTACACCTTC	CSADPRTGIYGYTF
TRBV6-1	18	TRBJ1-2	NA	NA	TGTGCCAGCAGACCCGACGCCCGGTCCACTGACGTCCACTATGGCTACACCTTC	CASRPDARSTDVHYGYTF
TRBV4-1	16	TRBJ1-1	few	TRBD1	TGCGCCAGCAGCCAGGACGCGACAGGGTCAAGTACTGAAGCTTTCTTT	CASSQDATGSSTEAFF
TRBV20-1	14	TRBJ2-3	NA	NA	TGCAGTGCTAGGTACAGGAGTAGCACAGATACGCAGTATTTT	CSARYRSSTDTQYF
TRBV15	16	TRBJ2-5	NA	NA	TGTGCCACCAGCAGAGACGGACGGGGACTTCAAGAGACCCAGTACTTC	CATSRDGRGLQETQYF
TRBV5-1	14	TRBJ2-6	NA	NA	TGCGCCAGCAGCTTGTATTTGGGGGCCAACGTCCTGACTTTC	CASSLYLGANVLTF
TRBV6-1	16	TRBJ2-5	many	TRBD2	TGTGCCAGCAGTAAAGCTAGCGGGGCCCCCGGGGAGACCCAGTACTTC	CASSKASGAPGETQYF
TRBV29-1	14	TRBJ2-5	NA	NA	TGCAGCATTGAGGGGGGGAGGATAGGGGAGACCCAGTACTTC	CSIEGGRIGETQYF
TRBV4-3	14	TRBJ2-1	NA	NA	TGCGCCAGCAGCCAAGAGGGACGGCACAATGAGCAGTTCTTC	CASSQEGRHNEQFF
TRBV7-2	16	TRBJ2-2	NA	TRBD2	TGTGCCAGCAGCTTAGCTATCCTAGCGGGCACCGGGGAGCTGTTTTTT	CASSLAILAGTGELFF
TRBV29-1	14	TRBJ2-1	NA	TRBD1	TGCAGCTGTACCGGGACAGGGCGGGACAATGAGCAGTTCTTC	CSCTGTGRDNEQFF
TRBV29-1	13	TRBJ2-7	few	NA	TGCAGCAAAGGGGGGGGAATCTCCTACGAGCAGTACTTC	CSKGGGISYEQYF
TRBV7-2	14	TRBJ2-4	many	NA	TGTGCCAGCAGCTTACGGGGCACACAAAACATTCAGTACTTC	CASSLRGTQNIQYF